Presented here are 15 T cell receptor beta chains from one specimen sequenced in a study of a mutant IDH1 vaccine in newly diagnosed glioma (dated by TCRdb to the early 2020s). These TCRs are of unknown antigen specificity. Library preparation used the immunoSEQ multiplex PCR assay. TCRdb carries this immuneACCESS record with in-frame sequences only. Its versions omit some clonotypes, under half of them owing to an unresolved V gene in the studies checked, with the rest unexplained. This sample lists tens of thousands of clones; 75% to 85% were detected once. The leading ten clones occupy approximately 6.2% of the sample. In the paper's terms, the time point label means: week 23, last vaccination. Each vaccine dose, consisting of 300 ug of a 20-mer mutant IDH1 peptide in Montanide, was administered subcutaneously with topical imiquimod. Source: PBMCs, taken from a glioma patient whose treatment included an IDH1 peptide vaccine. The receptors here all came from a man aged 35-49 years with glioma.

The gene calls are TRBV29-1 and TRBJ2-1, with 7 bases fitting TRBD1. J was trimmed by 6 bases and V by 6 bases; bases with no gene match: 8. The CDR3 is 13 amino acids. From germline, CDR1 is SQVTM and CDR2 ANQGSEA. The CDR3 protein is CSVENRGTNEQFF. DNA for the CDR3: TGCAGCGTAGAAAACAGGGGTACCAATGAGCAGTTCTTC.

This clone was observed a few times. The rearrangement links TRBV9 to TRBJ2-1, with 10 bases identical to TRBD2. The germline V gene has CDR1 SGDLS and CDR2 YYNGEE. The CDR3 runs 16 residues. V shed 0 bases and J 7 bases; nucleotides not matched to a gene: 7. In DNA form, the CDR3 reads TGTGCCAGCAGCGTAGTAGCGGGGGGTGGTAGAAATGAGCAGTTCTTC. This codes for CASSVVAGGGRNEQFF.

The chain couples TRBV6-6 to TRBJ2-3, with D perhaps matching TRBD2 (7 bases). Trimming removed 7 bases at V and 7 bases at J, with 18 bases between. Germline lookup yields CDR1 MNHNY and CDR2 SVGAGI (reference sequence). The CDR3 is made up of 14 amino acids. CDR3 sequence reads: CASMGGLGGNTQYF. DNA of the CDR3: TGTGCCAGCATGGGTGGACTAGGGGGAAATACGCAGTATTTT.

A note on this clone: Mismatch with germline at one junction end may stem from a read error. The V gene is TRBV7-7, the J gene TRBJ2-1; 8 nucleotides align to TRBD2. CDR1 is SSHAT and CDR2 is FNYEAQ in the germline V gene (reference sequence). The CDR3 sequence is 18 residues long. CDR3 nucleotides: TGTGCTAGCAGCCTACAGGGTTCGGGGGGGAGCTCCTACAATGAGCAGTTCTTC. Translation: CASSLQGSGGSSYNEQFF.

This clone was seen more than once but under ten times. The chain is built from TRBV7-9 and TRBJ1-1; no reliable D call. The CDR3 consists of 13 residues. Germline V lookup: CDR1 SEHNR, CDR2 FQNEAQ (reference sequence). Trimming took off 5 bases at V and 4 bases at J, with 11 bases between the two ends. CDR3 sequence reads: CASSPPAGTEAFF. CDR3 nucleotides: TGTGCCAGCAGCCCGCCTGCCGGCACTGAAGCTTTCTTT.

This clone was detected only once. The V call is TRBV4-1, the J call TRBJ2-2, with a weak D call TRBD2 (6 bases). The CDR3 has 16 residues. Per the germline V gene, CDR1 is MGHRA and CDR2 is YSYEKL. Trimming stripped 3 bases from V and 8 bases from J, with 19 bases between. The CDR3 protein is CASSHSGTLDPGELFF. The CDR3 coding sequence is TGCGCCAGCAGCCACTCCGGGACTCTTGACCCGGGGGAGCTGTTTTTT.

V usage is TRBV6-1 and J usage is TRBJ1-2; the D is unclear. The length of the CDR3 is 14 residues. Germline CDR1 reads MNHNS; CDR2 reads SASEGT. Deletions cut 3 bases from V and 4 bases from J, with 12 bases between. The CDR3 DNA reads TGTGCCAGCAGTGATCGGAGGGTGATCTATGGCTACACCTTC. This gives the protein CASSDRRVIYGYTF.

This clone appeared once. The chain combines TRBV2 with TRBJ1-5; the match to TRBD1 covers 9 bases. J was trimmed by 3 bases and V by 6 bases; bases with no gene match: 9. This CDR3 spans 16 amino acids. CDR1 and CDR2 (germline): SNHLY, FYNNEI. The CDR3 bases are TGTGCCAGCAGGGAACAGGGGGCAGGAATCAATCAGCCCCAGCATTTT. Translation: CASREQGAGINQPQHF.

This clone was recorded once. The chain links TRBV5-5 to TRBJ2-5; D is perhaps TRBD2 (5 bases). Germline CDR1 reads SGHKS; CDR2 reads YYEKEE (reference sequence). The CDR3 length is 14 residues. V gave up 1 base and J gave up 1 base, with 8 bases separating them. The CDR3 loop reads CASSLPGVQETQYF. As DNA, the CDR3 is TGTGCCAGCAGCTTGCCCGGGGTCCAAGAGACCCAGTACTTC.

This clone has just a few counts. The CDR3 is CASSKLAGTYGYTF. CDR3 coding DNA: TGTGCCAGCAGCAAATTGGCCGGGACCTATGGCTACACCTTC. The V gene is TRBV7-9, the J gene TRBJ1-2, with D tentatively TRBD1 (5 bases). The CDR3 sequence is 14 residues long. V was clipped by 5 bases and J by 4 bases, with 14 bases between them. Germline-derived CDR1 and CDR2 are SEHNR and FQNEAQ (reference sequence).

This chain uses TRBV2 with TRBJ1-1, with TRBD1 as a possible D gene (5 bases). V lost 7 bases and J 0 bases, leaving 18 bases between the germline ends. Looked up from germline, CDR1 is SNHLY and CDR2 is FYNNEI. The CDR3 runs 16 residues. The CDR3 DNA reads TGTGCCAGCACCCTACGTAGGGGAAGGCTGAACACTGAAGCTTTCTTT. As protein: CASTLRRGRLNTEAFF. Full variable domain (missing parts from reference TRBV2 and TRBJ1-1): EPEVTQTPSHQVTQMGQEVILRCVPISNHLYFYWYRQILGQKVEFLVSFYNNEISEKSEIFDDQFSVERPDGSNFTLKIRSTKLEDSAMYFCASTLRRGRLNTEAFFGQGTRLTVV.

The chain is built from TRBV30 and TRBJ1-4; D remains unclear. Trimming took off 4 bases at V and 8 bases at J, with 17 bases between the two ends. CDR1 GTSNPN and CDR2 SVGIG come from the germline V gene (reference sequence). The CDR3 runs 14 residues. The chain's CDR3 is CAWKFSGLREKLFF. The CDR3 DNA reads TGTGCCTGGAAGTTCTCGGGGTTGCGCGAAAAACTGTTTTTT.

The rearrangement joins TRBV5-1 to TRBJ2-5; 14 bases match TRBD2. This CDR3 spans 17 amino acids. Germline V CDR1 and CDR2: SGHRS, YFSETQ. Losses at the gene ends were 3 bases for V and 5 bases for J; bases not matched to a gene: 9. CDR3 DNA sequence: TGCGCCAGCAGCTCGGGACTAGCGGGGGCCCCCCGGGAGACCCAGTACTTC. It encodes CASSSGLAGAPRETQYF.

The V and J genes are TRBV11-2 and TRBJ1-2; D perhaps matches TRBD1 (5 bases). Germline CDR1 reads SGHAT; CDR2 reads FQNNGV. Trimming shortened V by 1 base and J by 7 bases, and 10 bases separated the two germline ends. The CDR3 loop spans 13 amino acids. Here the CDR3 reads CASSLVRARGYTF. The DNA for the CDR3 is TGTGCCAGCAGCTTAGTCAGGGCGCGTGGCTACACCTTC. Complete variable domain (other parts from reference TRBV11-2 and TRBJ1-2): EAGVAQSPRYKIIEKRQSVAFWCNPISGHATLYWYQQILGQGPKLLIQFQNNGVVDDSQLPKDRFSAERLKGVDSTLKIQPAKLEDSAVYLCASSLVRARGYTFGSGTRLTVV.

The genes are TRBV6-7 and TRBJ2-7, with D hard to call. TRBV6-7 is identified as an open reading frame with a role that is uncertain. Trimming cost V 4 bases and J 2 bases, with 15 bases left between them. CDR3 length: 15 amino acids. CDR3 in DNA: TGTGCCAGCAGTTCTGGACGGCGTAATGCCTACGAGCAGTACTTC. Its translation: CASSSGRRNAYEQYF.